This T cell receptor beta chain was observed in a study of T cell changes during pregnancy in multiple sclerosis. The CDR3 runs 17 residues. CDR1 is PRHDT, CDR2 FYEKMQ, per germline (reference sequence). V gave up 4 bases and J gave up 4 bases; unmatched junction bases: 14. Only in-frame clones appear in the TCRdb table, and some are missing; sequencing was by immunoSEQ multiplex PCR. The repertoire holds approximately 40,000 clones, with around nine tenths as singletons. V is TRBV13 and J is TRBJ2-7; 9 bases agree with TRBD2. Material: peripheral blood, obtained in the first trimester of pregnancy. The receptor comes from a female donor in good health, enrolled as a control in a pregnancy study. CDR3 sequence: CASSSASGRGGGYEQYF. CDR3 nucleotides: TGTGCCAGCAGCTCCGCCTCTGGGCGGGGGGGCGGGTACGAGCAGTACTTC.